The 24 T cell receptor beta chains below were found in one sample sequenced in a study of T-cell reconstitution after alpha-beta-depleted transplantation in children. Using unique molecular identifiers, the investigators prepared the TCRbeta library. Each CDR3 protein gets one entry after TCRdb re-called the PCR reads with MiXCR. The sample includes around 250,000 distinct CDR3 sequences, just under 8.5% of them seen just once. Sequenced material: PBMCs, mostly from graft donor cells, taken 180 days after TCRalphabeta/CD19-depleted stem cell transplant. The source is a male patient younger than 18 who had a stem cell transplant for acute lymphoblastic leukemia, so the T cells may come from the graft donor.

About this clonotype itself: A clone one base away is much larger, so this may be a read error. The J gene is TRBJ2-1, the V gene TRBV11-2; D remains ambiguous. The CDR3 extends over 12 amino acids. Per the germline V gene, CDR1 is SGHAT and CDR2 is FQNNGV. V was pared by 5 bases and J by 13 bases, with 15 bases between. Here the CDR3 reads CASSLLMGDQFF. Written as DNA, the CDR3 is TGTGCCAGCAGCCTCCTTATGGGTGACCAGTTCTTC. Full variable domain (remainder filled in from reference TRBV11-2 and TRBJ2-1): EAGVAQSPRYKIIEKRQSVAFWCNPISGHATLYWYQQILGQGPKLLIQFQNNGVVDDSQLPKDRFSAERLKGVDSTLKIQPAKLEDSAVYLCASSLLMGDQFFGPGTRLTVL.

The table lists this clonotype with many counts. The chain carries TRBV7-2 and TRBJ2-7; possibly TRBD2 for D (5 bases). There are 16 residues in the CDR3. Trimming stripped 3 bases from V and 1 base from J, with 16 bases between. Germline V CDR1 and CDR2: SGHTA, FQGNSA. This CDR3 reads CASSLGTAVKSYEQYF. CDR3 DNA: TGTGCCAGCAGCTTGGGTACAGCGGTAAAGTCCTACGAGCAGTACTTC.

This clonotype has a count of ten or more. The chain is built from TRBV6-1 and TRBJ1-4; D is possibly TRBD1 (6 bases). Germline loops: CDR1 MNHNS, CDR2 SASEGT. V lost 6 bases and J lost 0, with 14 bases in between. CDR3 length equals 16 residues. The CDR3: CASSPTGPATNEKLFF. The DNA for the CDR3 is TGTGCCAGCAGCCCTACAGGGCCCGCAACTAATGAAAAACTGTTTTTT.

This clonotype was observed at least ten times. The chain employs TRBV4-2 and TRBJ2-4; TRBD1 agrees at 7 bases. The length of the CDR3 is 14 residues. V lost 3 bases to trimming and J lost 2 bases; unmatched junction nucleotides: 1. Germline V CDR1 and CDR2: LGHNA, YNFKEQ. The DNA for the CDR3 is TGTGCCAGCAGCCAGACAGGGCCCAAAAACATTCAGTACTTC. This encodes CASSQTGPKNIQYF.

This clonotype has more than one count but fewer than ten. V is TRBV19 and J is TRBJ1-2, with D uncertain. The V end lost 2 bases, the J end lost 0 bases, and 7 bases lay between the germline ends. This CDR3 spans 14 amino acids. Per the germline V gene, CDR1 is LNHDA and CDR2 is SQIVND (reference sequence). DNA of the CDR3: TGTGCCAGTAGTATATGGGGTTCTAACTATGGCTACACCTTC. Translating it yields CASSIWGSNYGYTF.

In its sample, this clonotype was seen many times. The V call is TRBV25-1, the J call TRBJ1-4, with 7 bases fitting TRBD1. Germline assignment: CDR1 MGHDK and CDR2 SYGVNS. J lost 3 bases, V lost 2 bases, and 3 bases had no gene match. The CDR3 spans 15 residues. CDR3 bases: TGTGCCAGCAGTGAAGATACAGGGGCTAATGAAAAACTGTTTTTT. Amino acids: CASSEDTGANEKLFF.

This rearrangement joins TRBV5-4 to TRBJ2-1; 8 bases line up with TRBD2. CDR3 length: 15 residues. J gave up 2 bases and V 1 base, and 2 bases lay outside the gene matches. Germline V gene lookup returns CDR1 SGHNT and CDR2 YYREEE (reference sequence). This chain's CDR3 is CASSLKRETYNEQFF. CDR3 nucleotide sequence: TGTGCCAGCAGCTTGAAGCGGGAGACCTACAATGAGCAGTTCTTC.

The V and J genes are TRBV12-3 or TRBV12-4 and TRBJ1-4, with a weak D call TRBD1 (5 bases). With 2 bases removed from V and 0 bases from J, the gap between germline ends came to 13 bases. CDR3 length: 17 residues. CDR3 in amino acids: CASSLKLATATNEKLFF. CDR3 DNA sequence: TGTGCCAGCAGTTTAAAACTCGCGACAGCAACTAATGAAAAACTGTTTTTT.

This clonotype was counted at least ten times. In DNA, the CDR3 is TGCGCCAGCAGCTTGGGGGGACAGAATCAGCCCCAGCATTTT. This translates into CASSLGGQNQPQHF. This chain links TRBV5-1 with TRBJ1-5; TRBD1 matches at 7 bases. Trimming cost V 0 bases and J 4 bases; bases outside gene matches: 1. This CDR3 is 14 amino acids long. CDR1 is SGHRS, CDR2 YFSETQ, per germline.

This clonotype was counted a few times. This chain joins TRBV5-1 and TRBJ1-4; the D is unclear. Germline-derived CDR1 and CDR2 are SGHRS and YFSETQ. Trimming cost V 0 bases and J 1 base, with 13 bases left between them. This CDR3 has 17 amino acids. This CDR3 reads CASSLAETAITNEKLFF. The CDR3 region has the DNA TGCGCCAGCAGCTTGGCCGAGACCGCTATAACTAATGAAAAACTGTTTTTT.

The chain recombines TRBV3-1 with TRBJ1-2; D may be TRBD1 (5 bases). The CDR3 is made up of 12 amino acids. Germline V gives CDR1 LGHDT, CDR2 YNNKEL (reference sequence). V shed 11 bases and J shed 8 bases, with 18 bases lying between them. CDR3 coding DNA: TGTGCCTCCTGCTGGCAGGGAGGAGGCTACACCTTC. This codes for CASCWQGGGYTF.

This clonotype was seen repeatedly, ten times or more. The chain uses TRBV7-2 and TRBJ2-5, with 15 bases aligning to TRBD2. Germline loops: CDR1 SGHTA, CDR2 FQGNSA. V shed 3 bases, J shed 5 bases, and the junction held 10 bases outside the gene matches. This CDR3 has 18 residues. The CDR3 bases are TGTGCCAGCAGCTTCGGGGGACTAGCGGGGGGATCCATGGAGACCCAGTACTTC. It translates to CASSFGGLAGGSMETQYF.

Ten or more counts support this clonotype. This chain links TRBV18 with TRBJ1-3; D might be TRBD1 (6 bases). The V end lost 2 bases, the J end lost 4 bases, and 12 bases lay between the germline ends. CDR3 length: 15 amino acids. Germline CDR1 KGHSH, CDR2 LQKENI. The CDR3 DNA follows: TGTGCCAGCTCACCATCCGGGACACCAGGAAACACCATATATTTT. Its protein product is CASSPSGTPGNTIYF.

This clonotype appeared many times. The gene calls are TRBV6-5 and TRBJ1-1; 8 bases match TRBD1. V gave up 0 bases and J gave up 3 bases; unmatched junction bases: 6. Germline CDR1 reads MNHEY; CDR2 reads SVGAGI. CDR3 length equals 16 residues. DNA for the CDR3: TGTGCCAGCAGTTACTCGATCAACAGGGGGGACACTGAAGCTTTCTTT. Encoded protein: CASSYSINRGDTEAFF.

This clonotype occurred many times. The chain couples TRBV2 to TRBJ2-2; no definite D call. Germline CDR1 SNHLY, CDR2 FYNNEI. Trimming removed 0 bases from V and 0 bases from J, with 8 bases in between. This CDR3 is built from 16 residues. The CDR3 DNA follows: TGTGCCAGCAGTGAAGCGCTAGGAGCGAACACCGGGGAGCTGTTTTTT. Translation: CASSEALGANTGELFF.

At least ten counts were recorded for this clonotype. The rearrangement uses TRBV20-1 and TRBJ1-5; D is ambiguous. The germline V and J ends were trimmed by 0 bases and 0 bases, with 6 bases remaining between them. From germline, CDR1 is DFQATT and CDR2 SNEGSKA (reference sequence). This CDR3 has 14 amino acids. The CDR3 loop is CSAREGFSNQPQHF. The CDR3 region has the DNA TGCAGTGCTAGAGAGGGATTTAGCAATCAGCCCCAGCATTTT.

This clonotype has a count of ten or more. This chain links TRBV5-1 with TRBJ2-7; tentatively, D is TRBD1 (6 bases). The CDR3 spans 16 residues. V dropped 2 bases and J dropped 0 bases, with 15 bases sitting between them. Germline CDR1 SGHRS, CDR2 YFSETQ. CDR3 protein: CASSFNRDTNSYEQYF. As DNA, the CDR3 is TGCGCCAGCAGCTTCAACCGGGACACCAACTCCTACGAGCAGTACTTC.

This clonotype was found many times. The chain links TRBV24-1 to TRBJ2-5; D perhaps matches TRBD1 (6 bases). The CDR3 spans 15 residues. V was clipped by 1 base and J by 2 bases, with 10 bases between them. The germline V gene has CDR1 KGHDR and CDR2 SFDVKD. DNA of the CDR3: TGTGCCACCAGTGATTTCCCAACAGGGCAAGAGACCCAGTACTTC. This codes for CATSDFPTGQETQYF.

The rearrangement links TRBV12-3 or TRBV12-4 to TRBJ1-2; the D is unclear. This CDR3 comprises 13 residues. Trimming took 2 bases from V and 4 from J, leaving 8 bases between them. The CDR3 DNA sequence: TGTGCCAGCAGTTTAATTAGCAGCTATGGCTACACCTTC. Translating gives CASSLISSYGYTF.

This clonotype was found a few times. Here the CDR3 DNA reads TGTGCCAGCTCACTACGGACAAAGGGAACCTACGAGCAGTACTTC. Amino acid sequence: CASSLRTKGTYEQYF. The chain joins TRBV18 to TRBJ2-7; D may be TRBD1 (5 bases). The CDR3 is made up of 15 amino acids. V lost 4 bases, J lost 2 bases, and 15 bases lay in between. The germline gives CDR1 KGHSH, CDR2 LQKENI.

This clonotype came up many times. This chain joins TRBV5-1 and TRBJ1-1; unclear D gene. Germline lookup yields CDR1 SGHRS and CDR2 YFSETQ. V lost 4 bases to trimming and J lost 1 base, with 8 bases between them. CDR3 length equals 13 residues. The CDR3 nucleotides read TGCGCCAGCAGCCCCAACCCGAACACTGAAGCTTTCTTT. Translation gives CASSPNPNTEAFF.

This clonotype was counted ten times or more. This rearrangement joins TRBV7-3 to TRBJ2-7; D gene unclear. CDR1 and CDR2 from the germline V gene are SGHTA and FQGTGA. The CDR3 length is 13 residues. V shed 5 bases and J shed 3 bases, with 11 bases lying between them. The CDR3 nucleotides are TGTGCCAGCAGCCCTCGCCTAGGCTACGAGCAGTACTTC. Translation: CASSPRLGYEQYF. The full variable domain, its missing parts supplied by reference TRBV7-3 and TRBJ2-7, is GAGVSQTPSNKVTEKGKYVELRCDPISGHTALYWYRQSLGQGPEFLIYFQGTGAADDSGLPNDRFFAVRPEGSVSTLKIQRTERGDSAVYLCASSPRLGYEQYFGPGTRLTVT.

This clonotype was detected ten times or more. The J gene is TRBJ1-6, the V gene TRBV12-3 or TRBV12-4; D unresolved. The V and J ends lost 3 bases and 7 bases respectively, with 13 bases between them. The CDR3 runs 15 residues. CDR3 sequence: CASSFLKGTNSPLHF. The CDR3 DNA is TGTGCCAGCAGTTTTTTAAAGGGAACCAATTCACCCCTCCACTTT.

In its sample, this clonotype was seen many times. The J gene is TRBJ2-3, the V gene TRBV27; maybe TRBD2 (6 bases). V was trimmed by 6 bases and J by 0 bases, leaving 19 bases between them. CDR1 is MNHEY and CDR2 is SMNVEV in the germline V gene (reference sequence). This CDR3 is built from 17 residues. Written as DNA, the CDR3 is TGTGCCAGCAGATTCCTGGGGGACTGGGGAAGCACAGATACGCAGTATTTT. Translating it yields CASRFLGDWGSTDTQYF.